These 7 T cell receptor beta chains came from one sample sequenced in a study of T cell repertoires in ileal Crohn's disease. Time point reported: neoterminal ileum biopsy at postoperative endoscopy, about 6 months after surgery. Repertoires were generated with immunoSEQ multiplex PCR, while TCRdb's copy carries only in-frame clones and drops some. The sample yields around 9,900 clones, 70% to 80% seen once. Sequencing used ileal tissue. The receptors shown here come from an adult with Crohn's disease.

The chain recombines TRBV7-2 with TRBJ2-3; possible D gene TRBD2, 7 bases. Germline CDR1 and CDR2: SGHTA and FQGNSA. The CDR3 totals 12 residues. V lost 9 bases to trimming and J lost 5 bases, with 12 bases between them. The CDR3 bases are TGTGCCAGGGGGGAGGGGGGAGATACGCAGTATTTT. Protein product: CARGEGGDTQYF.

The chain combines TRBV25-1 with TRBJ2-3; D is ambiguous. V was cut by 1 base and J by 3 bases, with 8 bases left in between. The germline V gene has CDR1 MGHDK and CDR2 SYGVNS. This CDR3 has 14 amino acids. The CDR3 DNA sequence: TGTGCCAGCAGTGAATTTAGTTTGACAGATACGCAGTATTTT. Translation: CASSEFSLTDTQYF.

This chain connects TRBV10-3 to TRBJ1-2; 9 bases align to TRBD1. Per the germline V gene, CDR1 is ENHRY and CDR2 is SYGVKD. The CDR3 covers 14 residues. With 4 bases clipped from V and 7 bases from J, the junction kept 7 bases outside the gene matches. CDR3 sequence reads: CAISGGDRVRGYTF. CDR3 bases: TGTGCCATCAGTGGGGGGGACAGGGTACGTGGCTACACCTTC.

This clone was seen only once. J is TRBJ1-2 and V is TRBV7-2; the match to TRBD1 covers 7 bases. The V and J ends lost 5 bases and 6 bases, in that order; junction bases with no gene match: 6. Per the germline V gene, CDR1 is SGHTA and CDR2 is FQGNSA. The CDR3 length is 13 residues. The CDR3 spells CASSPDRVNGYTF. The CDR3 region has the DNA TGTGCCAGCAGCCCAGACAGGGTAAATGGCTACACCTTC.

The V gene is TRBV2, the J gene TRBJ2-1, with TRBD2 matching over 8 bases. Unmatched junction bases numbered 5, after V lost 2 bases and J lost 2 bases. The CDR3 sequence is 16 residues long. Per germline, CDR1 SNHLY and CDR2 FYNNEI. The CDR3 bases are TGTGCCAGCAGTGAAATCGGACTAGCACCCTACAATGAGCAGTTCTTC. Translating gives CASSEIGLAPYNEQFF. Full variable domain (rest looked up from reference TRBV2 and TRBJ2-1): EPEVTQTPSHQVTQMGQEVILRCVPISNHLYFYWYRQILGQKVEFLVSFYNNEISEKSEIFDDQFSVERPDGSNFTLKIRSTKLEDSAMYFCASSEIGLAPYNEQFFGPGTRLTVL.

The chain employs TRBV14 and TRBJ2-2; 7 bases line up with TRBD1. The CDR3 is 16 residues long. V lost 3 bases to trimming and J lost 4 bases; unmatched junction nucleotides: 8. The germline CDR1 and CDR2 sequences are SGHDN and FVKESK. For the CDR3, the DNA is TGTGCCAGCAGCCAGAAGTTGGGACAGCCCACCGGGGAGCTGTTTTTT. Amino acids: CASSQKLGQPTGELFF.

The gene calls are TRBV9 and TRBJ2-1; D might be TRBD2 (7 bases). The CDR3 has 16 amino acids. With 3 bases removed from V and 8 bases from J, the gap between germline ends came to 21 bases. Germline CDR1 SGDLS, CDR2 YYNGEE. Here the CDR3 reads CASSAGGGRTADEQFF. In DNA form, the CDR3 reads TGTGCCAGCAGCGCAGGCGGGGGCAGAACGGCCGATGAGCAGTTCTTC.